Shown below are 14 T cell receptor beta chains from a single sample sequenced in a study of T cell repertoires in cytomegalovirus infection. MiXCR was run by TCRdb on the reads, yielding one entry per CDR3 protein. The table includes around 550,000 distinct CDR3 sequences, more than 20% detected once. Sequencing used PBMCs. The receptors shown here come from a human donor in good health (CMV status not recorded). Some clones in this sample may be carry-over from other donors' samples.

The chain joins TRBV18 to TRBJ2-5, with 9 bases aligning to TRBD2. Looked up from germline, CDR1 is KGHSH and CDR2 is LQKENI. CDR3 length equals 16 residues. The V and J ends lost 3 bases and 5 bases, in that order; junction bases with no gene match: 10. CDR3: CASSPYVAGVHETQYF. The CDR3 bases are TGTGCCAGCTCACCCTATGTAGCGGGAGTGCATGAGACCCAGTACTTC.

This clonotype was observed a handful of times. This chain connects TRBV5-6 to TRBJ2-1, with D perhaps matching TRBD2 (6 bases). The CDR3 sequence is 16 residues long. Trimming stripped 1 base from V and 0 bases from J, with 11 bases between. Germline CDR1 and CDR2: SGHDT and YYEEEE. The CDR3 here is CASSLFPGVSYNEQFF. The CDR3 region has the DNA TGTGCCAGCAGCTTGTTTCCGGGAGTCTCCTACAATGAGCAGTTCTTC.

The CDR3 region has the DNA TGCAGCGTTGAAGAAAGACAGGGACGAACCGGGGAGCTGTTTTTT. Its translation: CSVEERQGRTGELFF. V is TRBV29-1 and J is TRBJ2-2; 7 bases map to TRBD1. This CDR3 has 15 residues. Germline trimming cut 0 bases from V and 5 bases from J; bases unmatched to any gene: 6. Per the germline V gene, CDR1 is SQVTM and CDR2 is ANQGSEA.

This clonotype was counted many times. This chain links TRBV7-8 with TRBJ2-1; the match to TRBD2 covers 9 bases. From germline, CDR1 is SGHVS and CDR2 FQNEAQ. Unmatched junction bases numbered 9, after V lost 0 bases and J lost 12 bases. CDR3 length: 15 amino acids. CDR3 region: CASSLAGTSLLVQFF. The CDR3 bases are TGTGCCAGCAGCTTAGCGGGGACTAGCCTCTTAGTGCAGTTCTTC.

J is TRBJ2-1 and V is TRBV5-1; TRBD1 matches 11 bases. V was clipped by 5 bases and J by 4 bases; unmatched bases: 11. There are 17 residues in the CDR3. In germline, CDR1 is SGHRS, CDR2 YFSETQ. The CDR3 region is CASRYVPGTGGYNEQFF. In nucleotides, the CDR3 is TGCGCCAGCAGATACGTCCCGGGGACAGGGGGATACAATGAGCAGTTCTTC.

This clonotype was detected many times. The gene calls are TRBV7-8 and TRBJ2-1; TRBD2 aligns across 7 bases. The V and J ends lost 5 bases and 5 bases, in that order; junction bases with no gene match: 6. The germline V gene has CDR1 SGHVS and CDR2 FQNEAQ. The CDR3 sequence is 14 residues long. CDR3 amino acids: CASSQTSYHNEQFF. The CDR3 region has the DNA TGTGCCAGCAGCCAGACTAGCTACCACAATGAGCAGTTCTTC.

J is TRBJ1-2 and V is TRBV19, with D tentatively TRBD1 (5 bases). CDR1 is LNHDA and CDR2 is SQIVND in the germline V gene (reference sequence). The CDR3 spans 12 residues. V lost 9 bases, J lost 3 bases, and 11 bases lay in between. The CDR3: CASGRGDYGYTF. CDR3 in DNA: TGTGCCAGCGGCCGAGGGGACTATGGCTACACCTTC.

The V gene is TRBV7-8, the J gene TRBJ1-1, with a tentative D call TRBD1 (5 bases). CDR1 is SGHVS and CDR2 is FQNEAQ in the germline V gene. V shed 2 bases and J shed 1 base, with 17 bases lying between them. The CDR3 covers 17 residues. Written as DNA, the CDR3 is TGTGCCAGCAGCTTAAGAAGCGTTGGCGGGGGGAACACTGAAGCTTTCTTT. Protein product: CASSLRSVGGGNTEAFF.

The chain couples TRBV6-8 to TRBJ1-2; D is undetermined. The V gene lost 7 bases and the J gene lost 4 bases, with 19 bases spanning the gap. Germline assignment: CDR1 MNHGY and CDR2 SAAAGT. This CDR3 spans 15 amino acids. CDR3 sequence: CASTPRARPSYGYTF. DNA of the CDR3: TGTGCCAGCACCCCCCGCGCCAGGCCATCCTATGGCTACACCTTC.

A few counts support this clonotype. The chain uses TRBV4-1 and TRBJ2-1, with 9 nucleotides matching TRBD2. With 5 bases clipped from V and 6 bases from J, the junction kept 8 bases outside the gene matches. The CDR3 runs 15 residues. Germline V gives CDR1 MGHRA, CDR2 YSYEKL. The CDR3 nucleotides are TGCGCCAGCAGCGAGATGACTAGCGGAGCCAATGAGCAGTTCTTC. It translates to CASSEMTSGANEQFF.

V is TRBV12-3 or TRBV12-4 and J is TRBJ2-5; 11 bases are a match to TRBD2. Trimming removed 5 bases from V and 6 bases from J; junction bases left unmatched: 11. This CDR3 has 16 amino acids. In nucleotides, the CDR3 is TGTGCCAGCAGTGATTTTAGCGGGAGGGCCGTGAAGACCCAGTACTTC. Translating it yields CASSDFSGRAVKTQYF.

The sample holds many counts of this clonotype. The CDR3 sequence: CASSYPLGEQYF. As DNA, the CDR3 is TGTGCCAGCAGCTACCCCCTGGGGGAGCAGTACTTC. The chain carries TRBV7-9 and TRBJ2-7, with D unresolved. The V gene's germline CDR1 is SEHNR and CDR2 FQNEAQ (reference sequence). The CDR3 is made up of 12 amino acids. Trimming took off 4 bases at V and 7 bases at J, with 11 bases between the two ends.

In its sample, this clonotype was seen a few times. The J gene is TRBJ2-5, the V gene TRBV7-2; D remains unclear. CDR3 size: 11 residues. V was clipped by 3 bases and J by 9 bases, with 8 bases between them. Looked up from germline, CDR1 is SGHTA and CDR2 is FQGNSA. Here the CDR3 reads CASSLAWAQYF. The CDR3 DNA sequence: TGTGCCAGCAGCTTGGCCTGGGCCCAGTACTTC.

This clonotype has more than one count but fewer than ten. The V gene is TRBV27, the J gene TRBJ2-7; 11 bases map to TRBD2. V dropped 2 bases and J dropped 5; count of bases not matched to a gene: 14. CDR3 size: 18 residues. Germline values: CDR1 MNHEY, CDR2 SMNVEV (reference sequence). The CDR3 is CASSLNRLAGSRGNEQYF. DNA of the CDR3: TGTGCCAGCAGTTTAAACCGACTAGCGGGGAGTAGAGGAAACGAGCAGTACTTC.